The TCR beta chain under discussion was sequenced for a study of T cell repertoires in cytomegalovirus infection. This clonotype was counted ten times or more. Its antigen is unknown. V trimming: 5 bases; J trimming: 5 bases; junction bases outside the gene matches: 11. Per germline, CDR1 SGHTA and CDR2 FQGNSA. The CDR3 totals 15 residues. TCRdb reprocessed the reads via MiXCR and lists one record per CDR3 protein. The data contain approximately 280,000 distinct CDR3 sequences, 22% of them seen just once; the ten biggest clones take up roughly a fifth. The sequences come from cultured PBMCs, collected from culture after CMV antigen stimulation. The receptor comes from a human donor in good health (CMV status not recorded). Some clones in this sample may be carry-over from other donors' samples. The chain has TRBV7-2 and TRBJ2-7, with 8 bases aligning to TRBD2. CDR3 residues: CASSRQSGSMDEQYF. As DNA, the CDR3 is TGTGCCAGCAGCCGTCAGAGCGGGAGTATGGACGAGCAGTACTTC.